The 24 T cell receptor beta chains below were found in one sample sequenced in a study of tumor-infiltrating lymphocytes in primary liver carcinoma. Synthesis of TCR beta cDNA was carried out from 500 ng total RNA with a constant-region primer. Three nested multiplex PCR rounds, a slightly modified ARM-PCR method, built the TCR beta libraries. Investigators reported that the first two PCR rounds, at about 9 cycles each, used TRBV1-TRBV30 forward primers with a C-beta reverse primer. TCRdb ran MiXCR on the multiplex PCR reads and lists one entry per CDR3 protein. Counted here are 300,000 to 350,000 distinct CDR3 sequences, 65% occurring once; the ten biggest clones make up roughly 6%. Germline DNA was also extracted, while the blood RNA originated from unsorted whole blood. Sequencing input: peripheral blood. The receptors stem from a man aged 40-49 years with primary liver carcinoma and hepatitis B virus infection.

Details on this clonotype: A much larger clonotype is one base distant, so this may be a read error. This sequence joins TRBV6-5 and TRBJ2-2; TRBD1 aligns across 10 bases. CDR3 length: 17 amino acids. J was trimmed by 5 bases and V by 2 bases; bases with no gene match: 8. Germline CDR1 is MNHEY and CDR2 is SVGAGI. The CDR3 DNA reads as TGTGCCAGCAGTTACCATAGACAGGGGGCAAGGACCGGGGAGCTGTTTTTT. This sequence encodes CASSYHRQGARTGELFF.

A remark on this clonotype: Because it lacks the conserved phenylalanine or tryptophan at the end, this CDR3 is likely a read error. The chain is built from TRBV6-2 or TRBV6-3 and TRBJ2-7, with TRBD1 matching over 7 bases. V was clipped by 6 bases and J by 6 bases; unmatched bases: 14. The CDR3 has 15 residues. Germline V gene sequence: CDR1 MNHEY, CDR2 SVGEGT. CDR3: CASSRAGTVTCEQYL. As DNA, the CDR3 is TGTGCCAGCAGCAGAGCCGGGACAGTGACCTGCGAGCAGTACTTA.

With respect to this clonotype: Given a much more abundant clone one base away, this may be a read error. The chain combines TRBV7-8 with TRBJ2-2; D perhaps matches TRBD2 (5 bases). This CDR3 has 14 amino acids. The V gene's germline CDR1 is SGHVS and CDR2 FQNEAQ. This chain's CDR3 is CASSLGSYTGEMFF. CDR3 sequence (DNA): TGTGCCAGCAGCTTGGGGTCGTACACCGGGGAGATGTTTTTT.

Concerning this clonotype: The CDR3 does not end in the conserved phenylalanine or tryptophan, so this is likely a read error. The chain combines TRBV10-2 with TRBJ2-1, with 7 bases fitting TRBD1. CDR1 is WSHSY, CDR2 SAAADI, per germline. The CDR3 runs 14 residues. This CDR3 is CSSRDRISYNEQFL. The CDR3 coding sequence is TGCTCCAGCAGGGACAGAATCTCCTACAATGAGCAGTTCCTC.

The J gene is TRBJ2-1, the V gene TRBV29-1; 8 bases are shared with TRBD1. The V gene's germline CDR1 is SQVTM and CDR2 ANQGSEA. This CDR3 has 14 residues. Unmatched junction bases numbered 16, after V lost 6 bases and J lost 12 bases. The CDR3 reads CSVAPRGQGTGQFF. Here the CDR3 DNA reads TGCAGCGTAGCTCCACGAGGACAGGGTACTGGGCAGTTCTTC.

The chain joins TRBV14 to TRBJ1-2; D is undetermined. V gave up 0 bases and J gave up 4 bases, with 12 bases separating them. CDR1 and CDR2 from the germline V gene are SGHDN and FVKESK. The CDR3 spans 15 residues. CDR3 nucleotide sequence: TGTGCCAGCAGCCAAGATCTTGAGACGATCTATGGCTACACCTTC. This encodes CASSQDLETIYGYTF.

This clonotype was found many times. This chain links TRBV4-2 with TRBJ2-6, with unresolved D. Germline CDR1 reads LGHNA; CDR2 reads YNFKEQ. Trimming cost V 6 bases and J 0 bases, with 18 bases left between them. This CDR3 has 18 residues. CDR3 DNA sequence: TGTGCCAGCAGTCACCCTTCCAGAATAGACTCTGGGGCCAACGTCCTGACTTTC. It specifies CASSHPSRIDSGANVLTF.

About this clonotype itself: This may arise from a read error, as a much more abundant clone is one base away. No conserved phenylalanine or tryptophan is present at the end of the CDR3, so a read error is the likely explanation. The V gene is TRBV12-3 or TRBV12-4, the J gene TRBJ1-6, with 9 bases lining up with TRBD1. With V trimmed by 6 bases and J by 8 bases, 8 bases remained unmatched. The length of the CDR3 is 15 residues. Here the CDR3 DNA reads TGTGCCAGCAGAACCGAACAGGGGGCATATTCACCCCTCCACCTT. Its translation: CASRTEQGAYSPLHL.

To note about this clonotype: This may stem from a read error, because a much larger clone lies one nucleotide away. The CDR3 here is CASSEAGVVTNEKLFF. In nucleotides, the CDR3 is TGTGCCAGCAGTGAAGCGGGAGTTGTAACTAATGAAAAACTGTTTTTT. The rearrangement uses TRBV6-1 and TRBJ1-4; D is uncertain. The germline V gene has CDR1 MNHNS and CDR2 SASEGT. V was shortened by 0 bases and J by 1 base, with 9 bases between the two germline ends. The CDR3 has 16 amino acids.

The genes are TRBV4-3 and TRBJ2-3; 7 bases align to TRBD1. This CDR3 spans 16 amino acids. The V gene's germline CDR1 is LGHNA and CDR2 YSLEER. After removal of 7 bases from V and 6 bases from J, the junction contained 16 bases not matched to a gene. The CDR3 protein is CASIPTTGRSCDTQYF. The DNA for the CDR3 is TGCGCCAGCATCCCCACGACAGGGCGAAGCTGTGATACGCAGTATTTT.

In its sample, this clonotype was seen once. A read error is likely, as this CDR3 ends without the conserved phenylalanine or tryptophan. The J gene is TRBJ2-2, the V gene TRBV12-3 or TRBV12-4; TRBD2 aligns across 7 bases. The junction had 14 bases not matched to a gene; V was cut back by 9 bases and J by 4 bases. CDR3 length: 16 amino acids. The CDR3 DNA reads as TGTGCCAGTAGCGGCTCTGGACTAGTGGTCACCGGGGAGCTGTTTCTT. The encoded protein is CASSGSGLVVTGELFL.

In the case of this clonotype: A much larger clone differs from this one at a single base, so this may be a read error. The rearrangement uses TRBV4-1 and TRBJ2-5; TRBD2 aligns across 8 bases. Germline V gene data show CDR1 as MGHRA and CDR2 as YSYEKL. This CDR3 is built from 14 residues. This chain's CDR3 is CVSSQGVSGTPQYF. CDR3 DNA sequence: TGCGTCAGCAGCCAAGGGGTTAGCGGGACTCCCCAGTACTTC.

To note about this clonotype: With a much larger clone just one base away, this may be a read error. The V call is TRBV4-1, the J call TRBJ1-5; 7 positions match TRBD1. The CDR3 has 15 residues. Germline assignment: CDR1 MGHRA and CDR2 YSYEKL. V shed 1 base and J 6 bases; nucleotides not matched to a gene: 6. CDR3: CASSQGGQWSQPQHF. The CDR3 DNA reads TGCGCCAGCAGCCAAGGGGGACAGTGGAGTCAGCCCCAGCATTTT.

This chain uses TRBV6-5 with TRBJ2-1; D is unclear. The germline V gene has CDR1 MNHEY and CDR2 SVGAGI. This CDR3 contains 16 residues. CDR3 nucleotides: TGTGTCGGCAGTGAGTTCTATCCGAACTCCTACAATGAGCAGTTCTTC. It codes for CVGSEFYPNSYNEQFF.

In this sample, this clonotype turned up once. At one end, the junction sequence differs from germline, possibly due to a read error. The rearrangement links TRBV4-1 to TRBJ2-3; D is uncertain. The germline V gene encodes CDR1 MGHRA and CDR2 YSYEKL. CDR3 length equals 19 residues. This CDR3 is CANSQEPALGGQNTDTQYF. The CDR3 DNA is TGCGCCAACAGCCAAGAACCCGCCCTGGGCGGTCAGAACACAGATACGCAGTATTTT.

A word on this clonotype: Since no conserved phenylalanine or tryptophan closes the CDR3, a read error is the likely cause. The DNA is omitted, as the CDR3 cannot be located on it reliably, and the CDR3 follows TCRdb's listing. CDR3 in amino acids: CASSLGPVNYGYTV. This sequence joins TRBV9 and TRBJ1-2. The CDR3 numbers 14 amino acids, ends counted. The germline V gene has CDR1 SGDLS and CDR2 YYNGEE.

The chain recombines TRBV7-9 with TRBJ2-1; perhaps TRBD2 as D (5 bases). CDR1 is SEHNR and CDR2 is FQNEAQ in the germline V gene (reference sequence). V lost 6 bases and J 10 bases, leaving 16 bases between the germline ends. The CDR3 has 13 residues. The CDR3 here is CASSFRGQDEQFF. CDR3 sequence (DNA): TGTGCCAGCAGTTTTAGAGGGCAGGACGAGCAGTTCTTC.

This clonotype was picked up many times. CDR3 in amino acids: CASTPSAAIYEQYF. CDR3 coding DNA: TGTGCCAGCACCCCTAGCGCGGCCATCTACGAGCAGTACTTC. The chain links TRBV6-2 or TRBV6-3 to TRBJ2-7; maybe TRBD2 (6 bases). The CDR3 is 14 amino acids. Germline V gives CDR1 MNHEY, CDR2 SVGEGT. V lost 7 bases and J 3 bases, leaving 16 bases between the germline ends.

About this clonotype: A read error may produce the germline difference seen at one junction end. V and J are TRBV28 and TRBJ1-5; D is unresolved. Germline CDR1 is MDHEN and CDR2 is SYDVKM. The CDR3 sequence is 12 residues long. The CDR3: CTSSSLNQPQHF. The CDR3 coding sequence is TGTACCAGCAGTTCCCTAAATCAGCCCCAGCATTTT.

In the case of this clonotype: A much larger clone sits a single nucleotide away, making a read error possible. The V call is TRBV4-1, the J call TRBJ1-1; unclear D gene. Trimming took 5 bases from V and 1 from J, leaving 17 bases between them. The CDR3 length is 16 residues. Germline V lookup: CDR1 MGHRA, CDR2 YSYEKL. This chain's CDR3 is CASSSPRDTENTEAFF. CDR3 nucleotide sequence: TGCGCCAGCAGCTCACCCCGTGACACCGAGAACACTGAAGCTTTCTTT.

To note about this clonotype: This may arise from a read error, as a much more abundant clone is one base away. The chain carries TRBV6-1 and TRBJ2-1; 7 bases match TRBD1. The CDR3 extends over 17 amino acids. CDR1 is MNHNS and CDR2 is SASEGT in the germline V gene. Losses at the gene ends were 4 bases for V and 1 base for J; bases not matched to a gene: 10. CDR3 sequence (DNA): TGTGCCAGCAGTGCCTTGATGGGCAGGGGGTCCTACAATGAGCAGTTCTTC. Encoded protein: CASSALMGRGSYNEQFF.

The V call is TRBV10-3, the J call TRBJ2-2; no definite D call. The CDR3 covers 14 residues. V lost 2 bases and J 4 bases, leaving 8 bases between the germline ends. Germline V CDR1 and CDR2: ENHRY, SYGVKD. CDR3 amino acids: CAISELSVTGELFF. The CDR3 DNA is TGTGCCATCAGTGAGCTGAGCGTCACCGGGGAGCTGTTTTTT.

This clonotype showed up just a few times. A much larger clone differs by one base, so this may be a read error. The rearrangement joins TRBV29-1 to TRBJ2-7; 8 nucleotides line up with TRBD1. From germline, CDR1 is SQVTM and CDR2 ANQGSEA. The CDR3 totals 16 residues. DNA of the CDR3: TGCAGCATTGAAGGCGACTCCGGGACAGGTAACTACGAGCAGTACTTC. This translates into CSIEGDSGTGNYEQYF.

The J gene is TRBJ2-7, the V gene TRBV10-2; the match to TRBD2 covers 16 bases. This CDR3 has 16 residues. V lost 9 bases, J lost 7 bases, and 12 bases stayed unmatched. Germline CDR1 and CDR2: WSHSY and SAAADI. The chain's CDR3 is CASKPGLAGGPGEQYF. The CDR3 DNA is TGCGCCAGTAAACCGGGACTAGCGGGAGGGCCGGGGGAGCAGTACTTC.